This paragraph covers one T cell receptor beta chain sequence. Antigen specificity is unknown. The data were obtained in a study of blood T cells in healthy people across ages. For the second PCR, which ran for roughly 6 to 11 cycles, a sample-barcoded 5' primer and a J-beta primer mix were used. MiXCR, run by TCRdb on the 5' RACE reads, gives a single entry per CDR3 protein. The sample has some 800,000 distinct CDR3 sequences, approximately 25% seen once. The draw of peripheral blood yielded ten milliliters from each donor. Per-sample PBMC isolation yielded at least 6.5 million cells. Samples each yielded at least 6 micrograms of total RNA. V lost 5 bases to trimming and J lost 3 bases; unmatched junction nucleotides: 5. From germline, CDR1 is SGHNT and CDR2 YENEEA. The CDR3 contains 15 residues. General study results and limits: Roughly linear age-related decline in beta diversity appeared, significant by age roughly 40.

The sample was also linked to a second study, of T cells of mothers and their children.

Sequences were obtained from blood. The TCR sequence derives from a boy between 10 and 17 years old in good health. The chain uses TRBV11-3 and TRBJ2-2; 8 bases are shared with TRBD1. The CDR3 loop reads CASSVETGDTGELFF. The CDR3 DNA follows: TGTGCCAGCAGCGTCGAGACAGGGGACACCGGGGAGCTGTTTTTT. Filled out from reference TRBV11-3 and TRBJ2-2, the complete variable domain reads EAGVVQSPRYKIIEKKQPVAFWCNPISGHNTLYWYLQNLGQGPELLIRYENEEAVDDSQLPKDRFSAERLKGVDSTLKIQPAELGDSAVYLCASSVETGDTGELFFGEGSRLTVL.